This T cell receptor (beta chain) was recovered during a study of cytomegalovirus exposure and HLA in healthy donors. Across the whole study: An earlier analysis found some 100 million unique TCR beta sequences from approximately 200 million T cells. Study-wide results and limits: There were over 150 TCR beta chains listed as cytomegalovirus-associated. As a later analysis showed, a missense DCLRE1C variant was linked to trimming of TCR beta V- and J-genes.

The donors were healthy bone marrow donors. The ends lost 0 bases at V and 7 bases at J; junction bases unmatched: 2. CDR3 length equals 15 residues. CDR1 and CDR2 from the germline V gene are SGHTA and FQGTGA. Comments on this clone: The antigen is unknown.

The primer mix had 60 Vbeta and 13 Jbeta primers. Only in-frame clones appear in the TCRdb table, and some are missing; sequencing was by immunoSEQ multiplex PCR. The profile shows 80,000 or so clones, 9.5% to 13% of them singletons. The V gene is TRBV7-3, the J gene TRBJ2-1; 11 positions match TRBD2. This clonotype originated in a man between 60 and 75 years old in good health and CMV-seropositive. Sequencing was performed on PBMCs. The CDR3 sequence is CASSLTTSGSNEQFF. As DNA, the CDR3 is TGTGCCAGCAGCTTAACTACTAGCGGGAGTAATGAGCAGTTCTTC. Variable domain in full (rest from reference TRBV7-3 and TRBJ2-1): GAGVSQTPSNKVTEKGKYVELRCDPISGHTALYWYRQSLGQGPEFLIYFQGTGAADDSGLPNDRFFAVRPEGSVSTLKIQRTERGDSAVYLCASSLTTSGSNEQFFGPGTRLTVL.